Only one count was recorded for the clone carrying this TCR beta chain. The sample originates from a study of blood T cell repertoires in COVID-19. Across the study: The analysed material was cDNA or gDNA that came from T cells, B-cell-depleted T cells, or PBMCs.

Seattle patient enrollment occurred during active infection, with longitudinal follow-up thereafter. The CDR3 is made up of 14 amino acids. Trimming pared 4 bases from V and 5 bases from J, leaving 11 bases between. CDR1 SGHTA and CDR2 FQGNSA come from the germline V gene. Original handling: Reference gene primer amplification gave nucleated cell count estimates. The assay was immunoSEQ multiplex PCR, and TCRdb's table has in-frame clones only and misses some. V, J and clone size were drawn from that table, and D and trimming were deduced from the DNA. The sample has 200,000 to 250,000 clones, 92% seen once.

The rearrangement joins TRBV7-2 to TRBJ2-2; no reliable D call. Input material: peripheral blood. The receptor was isolated from a man in his fifties or sixties with COVID-19, enrolled during active disease. CDR3 coding DNA: TGTGCCAGCAGCTCTACTCGCGGTACCGGGGAGCTGTTTTTT. It encodes CASSSTRGTGELFF. Full variable domain (rest looked up from reference TRBV7-2 and TRBJ2-2): GAGVSQSPSNKVTEKGKDVELRCDPISGHTALYWYRQSLGQGLEFLIYFQGNSAPDKSGLPSDRFSAERTGGSVSTLTIQRTQQEDSAVYLCASSSTRGTGELFFGEGSRLTVL.